One T cell receptor beta chain is described in this entry. This specimen belongs to a study of technical replicates of blood from four donors. Germline CDR1 reads WSHSY; CDR2 reads SAAADI. V was pared by 6 bases and J by 2 bases, with 10 bases between. This CDR3 has 13 amino acids. Using immunoSEQ multiplex PCR, the repertoire was profiled, and TCRdb retains in-frame clones only, with some absent. Found here are 87,000 or so clones, 85% to 95% of them singletons; the top ten hold less than 0.35%. The chain uses TRBV10-2 and TRBJ1-2; the D is unclear. This TCR was sampled from a human donor in good health. Sequencing input: T cells isolated from PBMCs. CDR3 nucleotide sequence: TGCGCCAGCAGAGCAACCGGGAACTATGGCTACACCTTC. Its protein product is CASRATGNYGYTF.